The rows below give T cell receptor beta chains drawn from one sample of a study of spatial heterogeneity in lung cancer. TCRdb used MiXCR to reprocess the 5' RACE reads, holding one entry per CDR3 protein. This table holds about 22,000 distinct CDR3 sequences, 4.6% found once. Sequences were derived from PBMCs, sampled at surgery. The receptors originated from a male donor with early-stage non-small cell lung cancer. CDR3s include the opening cysteine and the closing phenylalanine or tryptophan. Each record gives: D gene, V gene, clone size, J gene, CDR3 DNA, CDR3 protein. A D gene is named only where the DNA matches it firmly. Clone sizes are given selectively: once, few, many, or a class where the clone is expanded.

-	TRBV4-2	many	TRBJ2-7	TGTGCCAGCAGCCAAGAAGCTGCCGGGGTCTCCTACGAGCAGTACTTC	CASSQEAAGVSYEQYF
-	TRBV7-2	many	TRBJ2-1	TGTGCCAGCAGCTTAGTCGTGGTTGGCAATGAGCAGTTCTTC	CASSLVVVGNEQFF
TRBD1	TRBV6-5	many	TRBJ2-3	TGTGCCAGCAAGCCAGGGGGCTTCATCCCAGATACGCAGTATTTT	CASKPGGFIPDTQYF
-	TRBV29-1	many	TRBJ2-1	TGCAGCTCTGACCGGGGCAATGAGCAGTTCTTC	CSSDRGNEQFF
-	TRBV11-2	many	TRBJ2-7	TGTGCCAGCAGCAGTACCTCCCAATCCTACGAGCAGTACTTC	CASSSTSQSYEQYF
-	TRBV6-2/TRBV6-3	many	TRBJ2-7	TGTGCCAGCACTTCTCTAAGGGACACCTTCTACGAGCAGTACTTC	CASTSLRDTFYEQYF
TRBD2	TRBV6-5	medium-sized	TRBJ2-7	TGTGCCAGCAGTTCCGGACTAGCGGGGGCCCACGAGCAGTACTTC	CASSSGLAGAHEQYF
-	TRBV11-3	many	TRBJ2-1	TGTGCCAGCAGCTTAGATGGGGTTGGGAGCGGAGACAATGAGCAGTTCTTC	CASSLDGVGSGDNEQFF
TRBD1	TRBV6-5	many	TRBJ1-1	TGTGCCAGCAGATTCCGGGACAGCCTGAACACTGAAGCTTTCTTT	CASRFRDSLNTEAFF
-	TRBV7-8	many	TRBJ1-1	TGTGCCAGCAGCTTAGCTGTCTCCCTGAACACTGAAGCTTTCTTT	CASSLAVSLNTEAFF
-	TRBV6-4	-	TRBJ2-1	TGTGCCAGCAGTGACTCTCTTTCCTCTTGGAATGAGCAGTTCTTC	CASSDSLSSWNEQFF
-	TRBV20-1	-	TRBJ1-2	TGCAGTGCTAGAGTAGGCTATGGCTACACCTTC	CSARVGYGYTF
TRBD1	TRBV6-6	many	TRBJ1-2	TGTGCCAGCAGCATCAGGGGGGACTATGGCTACACCTTC	CASSIRGDYGYTF
-	TRBV9	-	TRBJ1-6	TGTGCCAGCAGCGTAACCCCTCAGCCCAATTCACCCCTCCACTTT	CASSVTPQPNSPLHF
TRBD1	TRBV19	-	TRBJ1-1	TGTGCCAGTAGTACGGGACAGGGCGGGGGCACTGAAGCTTTCTTT	CASSTGQGGGTEAFF
-	TRBV21-1	medium-sized	TRBJ1-5	TGTGCCAGCAGCAAAGACTGGACAGGGAGCCATCAGCCCCAGCATTTT	CASSKDWTGSHQPQHF
TRBD1	TRBV6-5	-	TRBJ1-5	TGTGCCAGCAGGGGACAGAACAATCAGCCCCAGCATTTT	CASRGQNNQPQHF
-	TRBV12-3/TRBV12-4	many	TRBJ2-7	TGTGCCAGCAGGTCCCGATCCTACGAGCAGTACTTC	CASRSRSYEQYF
-	TRBV11-3	many	TRBJ2-5	TGTGCCAGCAGCCTCGACTCCTCGGAGACCCAGTACTTC	CASSLDSSETQYF
-	TRBV5-4	few	TRBJ2-7	TGTGCCAGCAGCCTCTCTTCGGGACCTAACTACGAGCAGTACTTC	CASSLSSGPNYEQYF
TRBD1	TRBV20-1	many	TRBJ1-5	TGCAGTGCTAGAAGGACAGGGGATAGCAATCAGCCCCAGCATTTT	CSARRTGDSNQPQHF
-	TRBV6-2/TRBV6-3	many	TRBJ1-2	TGTGCCAGCTGGACTGGGACACCCATAGGCTATGGCTACACCTTC	CASWTGTPIGYGYTF
-	TRBV11-2	many	TRBJ2-7	TGTGCCAGCAGCTTCGGGACGGCTCGTGGGGAGCAGTACTTC	CASSFGTARGEQYF
TRBD1	TRBV5-5	many	TRBJ1-5	TGTGCCAGCAGCTGGGACAGGTCTAGCAATCAGCCCCAGCATTTT	CASSWDRSSNQPQHF
-	TRBV12-3/TRBV12-4	many	TRBJ1-1	TGTGCCAGCAGTTTATCAGAGAACACTGAAGCTTTCTTT	CASSLSENTEAFF
TRBD1	TRBV30	few	TRBJ1-2	TGTGCCTGGGACCAGGGGGCTTGGTATGGCTACACCTTC	CAWDQGAWYGYTF
-	TRBV11-3	many	TRBJ2-1	TGTGCCAGCAGCTTAGAAGTCCGGGGCCTCAATGAGCAGTTCTTC	CASSLEVRGLNEQFF
TRBD1	TRBV23-1	-	TRBJ1-2	TGCGCCAGCAGTCCCCGGGGGACAGGAGACAACTATGGCTACACCTTC	CASSPRGTGDNYGYTF
-	TRBV29-1	many	TRBJ1-2	TGCAGCGTTGAAGGCAGCCTTAACTATGGCTACACCTTC	CSVEGSLNYGYTF
-	TRBV20-1	medium-sized	TRBJ1-6	TGCAGTGCTAGAGTAGGACAGAATAATTCACCCCTCCACTTT	CSARVGQNNSPLHF
TRBD2	TRBV6-6	few	TRBJ2-2	TGTGCCAGCAGTTACTCTCGCGGGGGGGCTGGCGGGGAGCTGTTTTTT	CASSYSRGGAGGELFF
-	TRBV15	few	TRBJ1-5	TGTGCCACCAGCAGGAAGATAGGGTCAGGGGACCGGCCCCAGCATTTT	CATSRKIGSGDRPQHF
TRBD2	TRBV10-2	many	TRBJ2-3	TGCGCCAGCAGTGAGTCGTCACGGGAGGGCCGGTTAGATACGCAGTATTTT	CASSESSREGRLDTQYF
-	TRBV2	many	TRBJ2-5	TGTGCCAGTGATAACTCGGGAGAGACCCAGTACTTC	CASDNSGETQYF
-	TRBV20-1	many	TRBJ2-1	TGCAGTGCTAGAGATCCGGGGAGGCGAGACAATGAGCAGTTCTTC	CSARDPGRRDNEQFF
-	TRBV4-1	medium-sized	TRBJ1-2	TGCGCCAGCAGCCAAGATTTACGGGGCTATGGCTACACCTTC	CASSQDLRGYGYTF
-	TRBV7-2	many	TRBJ1-6	TGTGCCAGCAGCTTAGAACCGGGGTCTAATAATTCACCCCTCCACTTT	CASSLEPGSNNSPLHF
TRBD2	TRBV5-1	medium-sized	TRBJ2-7	TGCGCCAGCAGCCCGGTCGGTAGCGGGAGCGACGAGCAGTACTTC	CASSPVGSGSDEQYF
TRBD1	TRBV4-3	many	TRBJ2-2	TGCGCCAGCAGCCATGACAGGGGCTCCGGGGAGCTGTTTTTT	CASSHDRGSGELFF
-	TRBV14	few	TRBJ2-7	TGTGCCAGCAGTCCCTCCTCGGGCCCTAATTCCTACGAGCAGTACTTC	CASSPSSGPNSYEQYF
TRBD2	TRBV12-3/TRBV12-4	many	TRBJ2-1	TGTGCCAGCAGTTCTTGGACTAGCGGCTCCAATGAGCAGTTCTTC	CASSSWTSGSNEQFF
-	TRBV7-6	many	TRBJ2-6	TGTGCCAGCAGTTTTTCGACTGGGGCCAACGTCCTGACTTTC	CASSFSTGANVLTF
TRBD1	TRBV29-1	medium-sized	TRBJ1-4	TGCAGCGGCCGGGACAGTGAAAATGAAAAACTGTTTTTT	CSGRDSENEKLFF
-	TRBV2	many	TRBJ1-1	TGTGCCAGCAGTGAACGGGGGGGATTGAACACTGAAGCTTTCTTT	CASSERGGLNTEAFF
-	TRBV6-5	few	TRBJ1-2	TGTGCCAGCAGTTATGTATGGCTACGGACAGTCTCCTACACCTTC	CASSYVWLRTVSYTF
-	TRBV14	many	TRBJ1-1	TGTGCCAGCAGGCCTGTACGATTAGAAGCTTTCTTT	CASRPVRLEAFF
-	TRBV12-3/TRBV12-4	once	TRBJ1-5	TGTGCCAGCAGTTTAGTTTCGGGGGAGGGCAATCAGCCCCAGCATTTT	CASSLVSGEGNQPQHF
TRBD1	TRBV10-3	medium-sized	TRBJ2-7	TGTGCCATCAGTGAGCCGGGGACAGGGAAGCCCTACGAGCAGTACTTC	CAISEPGTGKPYEQYF
TRBD2	TRBV29-1	many	TRBJ2-7	TGCAGCGTTGAAATGGGGGGGGATAGCTACGAGCAGTACTTC	CSVEMGGDSYEQYF
-	TRBV20-1	many	TRBJ2-7	TGCAGTGCTAGAAGCAGGAACTCCTACGAGCAGTACTTC	CSARSRNSYEQYF
-	TRBV13	-	TRBJ1-1	TGTGCCAGCAGCTTAGGAGGGGCAACACTGAATGCTTTCTTT	CASSLGGATLNAFF
TRBD2	TRBV5-5	many	TRBJ2-7	TGTGCCAGCAGCTTCAACGCATTGGGAGGGGACCACGAGCAGTACTTC	CASSFNALGGDHEQYF
TRBD1	TRBV20-1	-	TRBJ2-7	TGCAGTGCCCCGGGACAGGGGGGCTTAAACGAGCAGTACTTC	CSAPGQGGLNEQYF
TRBD2	TRBV7-3	-	TRBJ2-1	TGTGCCAGCAGCCCATCAACTAGCGGGAGCTCCTACAATGAGCAGTTCTTC	CASSPSTSGSSYNEQFF
TRBD1	TRBV5-1	many	TRBJ1-1	TGCGCCAGCAGCCGGGGACAGGAAAGAAGGAATTCTGAAGCTTTCTTT	CASSRGQERRNSEAFF
TRBD1	TRBV25-1	few	TRBJ1-2	TGTGCCAGCAGTGAGGCGGGACAGGGAGGAAGCTATGGCTACACCTTC	CASSEAGQGGSYGYTF
TRBD1	TRBV6-1	many	TRBJ2-6	TGTGCCAGCACGCTGACAGGGGGCTCTGGGGCCAACGTCCTGACTTTC	CASTLTGGSGANVLTF
-	TRBV6-1	few	TRBJ2-5	TGTGCCAGCAAAGAAGGGGGGGCCTACCGACGTTCCCAGTACTTC	CASKEGGAYRRSQYF
-	TRBV28	many	TRBJ1-1	TGTGCCAGCAGTTGGGAAGATGAAGCTTTCTTT	CASSWEDEAFF
-	TRBV6-6	-	TRBJ2-7	TGTGCCAGCAGCCCTGGGACAATTGAGTACTTC	CASSPGTIEYF